Each of the 29 T cell receptor beta chains below was sequenced from the same sample in a study of cytomegalovirus exposure and HLA in healthy donors. In the PCR, 60 Vbeta and 13 Jbeta primers were used. The method was immunoSEQ multiplex PCR; TCRdb's version includes in-frame clones alone and lacks a portion of them. The sample has about 70,000 clones; roughly 89% are singletons. Sequencing was carried out using PBMCs. Every receptor here comes from a woman aged 25 to 39 in good health and CMV-seronegative.

This sequence joins TRBV5-1 and TRBJ1-3; D ambiguous. This CDR3 has 13 residues. Germline lookup yields CDR1 SGHRS and CDR2 YFSETQ. V lost 5 bases, J lost 0 bases, and 6 bases lay in between. In DNA form, the CDR3 reads TGCGCCAGCAGTATTAGCTCTGGAAACACCATATATTTT. It is translated as CASSISSGNTIYF. The complete variable domain, with remaining parts taken from reference TRBV5-1 and TRBJ1-3, reads KAGVTQTPRYLIKTRGQQVTLSCSPISGHRSVSWYQQTPGQGLQFLFEYFSETQRNKGNFPGRFSGRQFSNSRSEMNVSTLELGDSALYLCASSISSGNTIYFGEGSWLTVV.

V usage is TRBV5-5 and J usage is TRBJ2-7; the D gene is possibly TRBD1 (6 bases). V was cut by 4 bases and J by 3 bases, with 11 bases left in between. The CDR3 runs 13 residues. Per the germline V gene, CDR1 is SGHKS and CDR2 is YYEKEE (reference sequence). The chain's CDR3 is CASSPRGFYEQYF. CDR3 DNA sequence: TGTGCCAGCAGCCCGAGGGGGTTCTACGAGCAGTACTTC.

This rearrangement joins TRBV11-3 to TRBJ2-7, with D possibly TRBD2 on 6 matching bases. CDR1 is SGHNT, CDR2 YENEEA, per germline. The CDR3 totals 17 residues. V lost 5 bases and J lost 1, with 21 bases in between. CDR3 in amino acids: CASSPPGGREPSYEQYF. The CDR3, as DNA: TGTGCCAGCAGCCCCCCTGGAGGGCGCGAGCCTTCCTACGAGCAGTACTTC.

The chain couples TRBV6-4 to TRBJ1-1; perhaps TRBD1 as D (5 bases). This CDR3 is built from 15 residues. Germline CDR1 reads MRHNA; CDR2 reads SNTAGT. Between the trimmed V and J ends, which lost 7 bases and 1 base, there was a span of 16 bases. CDR3 bases: TGTGCCAGCAATGAATGGGGGGGTGGGAACACTGAAGCTTTCTTT. It translates to CASNEWGGGNTEAFF.

The chain links TRBV21-1 to TRBJ1-5; no DNA check was done on the table's D call, TRBD1. TRBV21-1 is classified as a pseudogene. The CDR3 totals 16 residues. The CDR3 reads CASSKALDRGPQPQHF. CDR3 bases: TGTGCCAGCAGCAAAGCATTGGACAGGGGGCCTCAGCCCCAGCATTTT.

The J gene is TRBJ2-5, the V gene TRBV2, with 7 bases identical to TRBD2. The germline gives CDR1 SNHLY, CDR2 FYNNEI. Trimming cost V 3 bases and J 9 bases; bases outside gene matches: 13. This CDR3 is built from 15 residues. CDR3 sequence: CASSEKASGLRPQYF. CDR3 sequence (DNA): TGTGCCAGCAGTGAGAAGGCTAGCGGCCTCCGTCCCCAGTACTTC. Variable domain in full (rest from reference TRBV2 and TRBJ2-5): EPEVTQTPSHQVTQMGQEVILRCVPISNHLYFYWYRQILGQKVEFLVSFYNNEISEKSEIFDDQFSVERPDGSNFTLKIRSTKLEDSAMYFCASSEKASGLRPQYFGPGTRLLVL.

This chain uses TRBV5-1 with TRBJ2-2; 12 bases are a match to TRBD2. From germline, CDR1 is SGHRS and CDR2 YFSETQ. The trim removed 2 bases at V and 5 bases at J, leaving 1 base unmatched. The CDR3 extends over 15 amino acids. The DNA for the CDR3 is TGCGCCAGCAGCTTTACTAGCGGGGGGACCGGGGAGCTGTTTTTT. It yields the protein CASSFTSGGTGELFF.

This chain links TRBV13 with TRBJ2-1; 12 bases match TRBD2. The CDR3 spans 16 residues. CDR1 and CDR2 from the germline V gene are PRHDT and FYEKMQ (reference sequence). V trimming: 6 bases; J trimming: 2 bases; junction bases outside the gene matches: 5. CDR3 bases: TGTGCCAGCAGGGAGACTAGCGGGAGTCCCTACAATGAGCAGTTCTTC. Protein product: CASRETSGSPYNEQFF.

This chain uses TRBV18 with TRBJ1-5, with 7 bases aligning to TRBD1. The CDR3 extends over 13 amino acids. Germline V CDR1 and CDR2: KGHSH, LQKENI. Trimming cost V 3 bases and J 5 bases; bases outside gene matches: 1. The CDR3 sequence: CASSPDRYQPQHF. In DNA form, the CDR3 reads TGTGCCAGCTCACCGGACAGGTATCAGCCCCAGCATTTT.

The genes are TRBV9 and TRBJ2-7, with TRBD2 matching over 8 bases. Germline CDR1 is SGDLS and CDR2 is YYNGEE. The CDR3 is made up of 14 amino acids. V trimming: 6 bases; J trimming: 7 bases; junction bases outside the gene matches: 12. CDR3 amino acids: CASTLSGGAEEQYF. As DNA, the CDR3 is TGTGCCAGCACCTTATCGGGGGGGGCAGAGGAGCAGTACTTC.

The chain uses TRBV5-1 and TRBJ2-7, with 13 bases identical to TRBD2. There are 15 residues in the CDR3. The junction had 3 bases not matched to a gene; V was cut back by 4 bases and J by 2 bases. Germline CDR1 SGHRS, CDR2 YFSETQ. The CDR3 DNA reads as TGCGCCAGCAGCAGAGGACTAGCGGGAGCCTACGAGCAGTACTTC. This translates into CASSRGLAGAYEQYF.

V gene TRBV27 combines with J gene TRBJ2-7; the D gene is possibly TRBD2 (6 bases). The V gene lost 7 bases and the J gene lost 6 bases, with 25 bases spanning the gap. Per germline, CDR1 MNHEY and CDR2 SMNVEV (reference sequence). This CDR3 comprises 16 residues. For the CDR3, the DNA is TGTGCCAGCAATTCGGGAGCTCCTCCACTTCCTAGCGAGCAGTACTTC. This gives the protein CASNSGAPPLPSEQYF.

The genes are TRBV5-5 and TRBJ2-3; 14 nucleotides match TRBD2. V lost 5 bases to trimming and J lost 0 bases; unmatched junction nucleotides: 8. This CDR3 contains 18 residues. The germline gives CDR1 SGHKS, CDR2 YYEKEE (reference sequence). The chain's CDR3 is CASSWTSGRTTSTDTQYF. CDR3 DNA: TGTGCCAGCAGTTGGACTAGCGGGAGGACTACTAGCACAGATACGCAGTATTTT.

The chain employs TRBV13 and TRBJ1-5, with D possibly being TRBD1 (6 bases). Between the trimmed V and J ends, which lost 0 bases and 3 bases, there was a span of 9 bases. This CDR3 is 15 amino acids long. The V gene's germline CDR1 is PRHDT and CDR2 FYEKMQ (reference sequence). DNA of the CDR3: TGTGCCAGCAGCTTAGGGGACAGCCCCAATCAGCCCCAGCATTTT. As protein: CASSLGDSPNQPQHF.

This chain's CDR3 is CASSIAGWESNQPQHF. The CDR3 coding sequence is TGTGCCAGTAGTATTGCCGGTTGGGAGAGCAATCAGCCCCAGCATTTT. The V and J genes are TRBV19 and TRBJ1-5; D is unresolved. The CDR3 contains 16 residues. Trimming stripped 3 bases from V and 1 base from J, with 13 bases between. Germline CDR1 is LNHDA and CDR2 is SQIVND (reference sequence).

Only one count was recorded for this clone. The genes are TRBV4-1 and TRBJ1-1; 8 nucleotides line up with TRBD1. The CDR3 runs to 15 residues. After removal of 9 bases from V and 2 bases from J, the junction contained 11 bases not matched to a gene. Germline V gene sequence: CDR1 MGHRA, CDR2 YSYEKL. The CDR3 region is CASEQGAGSNTEAFF. The CDR3 DNA sequence: TGCGCCAGTGAGCAGGGGGCGGGCAGCAACACTGAAGCTTTCTTT.

Details on this clone: Relative to the germline gene, one junction end is altered; a read error may explain this. The chain carries TRBV5-1 and TRBJ2-6; 9 nucleotides line up with TRBD2. Germline-derived CDR1 and CDR2 are SGHRS and YFSETQ. The CDR3 is 18 residues long. The CDR3 region has the DNA TGCGCCAGCAGCCAAGGACTAGCGAGTACCTCTGGGGCCAACGTCCTGCCTTTC. This encodes CASSQGLASTSGANVLPF.

The V gene is TRBV19, the J gene TRBJ1-5, with 8 bases that match TRBD1. Germline V gene lookup returns CDR1 LNHDA and CDR2 SQIVND (reference sequence). This CDR3 has 15 amino acids. Trimming cost V 3 bases and J 5 bases; bases outside gene matches: 6. CDR3 sequence reads: CASSIGQGAYQPQHF. As DNA, the CDR3 is TGTGCCAGTAGTATCGGGCAGGGGGCTTATCAGCCCCAGCATTTT.

This chain links TRBV6-1 with TRBJ1-2; D remains ambiguous. This CDR3 is 14 amino acids long. V gave up 0 bases and J gave up 9 bases, with 14 bases separating them. Germline CDR1 is MNHNS and CDR2 is SASEGT. The DNA of the CDR3 is TGTGCCAGCAGTGAAGCGCGGAGAGAGGGTCGCTACACCTTC. Translation gives CASSEARREGRYTF.

This clone has just one count. This chain joins TRBV19 and TRBJ2-5; 10 bases line up with TRBD2. CDR1 is LNHDA and CDR2 is SQIVND in the germline V gene (reference sequence). The V and J ends lost 5 bases and 3 bases, in that order; junction bases with no gene match: 6. The CDR3 is made up of 15 amino acids. CDR3 sequence (DNA): TGTGCCAGTAGTCCCTTAACTAGCGGGGAAGAGACCCAGTACTTC. It encodes CASSPLTSGEETQYF.

V usage is TRBV9 and J usage is TRBJ2-1, with D possibly TRBD2 on 6 matching bases. V lost 1 base and J lost 6, with 14 bases in between. Germline V gene sequence: CDR1 SGDLS, CDR2 YYNGEE. CDR3 length: 15 amino acids. DNA for the CDR3: TGTGCCAGCAGCGTAAAGGCGGGACGGGGCAATGAGCAGTTCTTC. As protein: CASSVKAGRGNEQFF.

The chain carries TRBV27 and TRBJ1-5; D possibly corresponds to TRBD1 (6 bases). V was pared by 6 bases and J by 0 bases, with 12 bases between. Germline CDR1 reads MNHEY; CDR2 reads SMNVEV (reference sequence). This CDR3 is 15 amino acids long. CDR3 in amino acids: CASSKGQISNQPQHF. The CDR3 region has the DNA TGTGCCAGCAGCAAAGGACAGATTAGCAATCAGCCCCAGCATTTT.

This clone was seen a single time. This chain links TRBV15 with TRBJ1-2, with D hard to call. Looked up from germline, CDR1 is LNHNV and CDR2 is YYDKDF (reference sequence). The CDR3 loop spans 17 amino acids. V was pared by 0 bases and J by 2 bases, with 16 bases between. Here the CDR3 reads CATSRDWTPGMNYGYTF. The CDR3 DNA follows: TGTGCCACCAGCAGAGATTGGACGCCCGGGATGAACTATGGCTACACCTTC.

The gene calls are TRBV2 and TRBJ2-1; D uncertain. With 5 bases removed from V and 5 bases from J, the gap between germline ends came to 19 bases. The CDR3 has 16 residues. Germline CDR1 and CDR2: SNHLY and FYNNEI. CDR3 nucleotides: TGTGCCAGCAGTCATCCTCGAGACTCCCCGGACAATGAGCAGTTCTTC. It yields the protein CASSHPRDSPDNEQFF.

This clone turned up a few times. The rearrangement links TRBV2 to TRBJ1-5; 7 positions agree with TRBD1. The CDR3 consists of 16 residues. CDR1 is SNHLY and CDR2 is FYNNEI in the germline V gene. With V trimmed by 6 bases and J by 0 bases, 8 bases remained unmatched. CDR3 residues: CASRESTGSSNQPQHF. The CDR3 DNA sequence: TGTGCCAGCAGAGAGTCGACAGGGAGTAGCAATCAGCCCCAGCATTTT.

The chain uses TRBV7-8 and TRBJ2-5, with a weak D call TRBD2 (5 bases). Per germline, CDR1 SGHVS and CDR2 FQNEAQ. The CDR3 extends over 14 amino acids. The ends were cut back, 2 bases at V and 5 bases at J, with 12 bases in the middle. CDR3 in amino acids: CASSLLYGGETQYF. The CDR3, as DNA: TGTGCCAGCAGCTTACTTTATGGCGGGGAGACCCAGTACTTC.

The V and J genes are TRBV2 and TRBJ2-3; 12 positions agree with TRBD2. The CDR3 totals 17 residues. The junction had 4 bases not matched to a gene; V was cut back by 1 base and J by 2 bases. Germline loops: CDR1 SNHLY, CDR2 FYNNEI. The CDR3 sequence: CASSEDGLAGFTDTQYF. For the CDR3, the DNA is TGTGCCAGCAGTGAAGACGGACTAGCGGGATTCACAGATACGCAGTATTTT.

This chain connects TRBV5-3 to TRBJ2-7, with D maybe TRBD2 (6 bases). TRBV5-3 is an open reading frame, and its role is uncertain. V dropped 8 bases and J dropped 2 bases, with 17 bases sitting between them. The CDR3 extends over 14 amino acids. CDR3 protein: CARSTGGETYEQYF. CDR3 coding DNA: TGTGCCAGGTCAACGGGCGGGGAGACCTACGAGCAGTACTTC.

This clone was picked up a small number of times. The V and J genes are TRBV6-1 and TRBJ1-3, with D possibly being TRBD1 (6 bases). V lost 1 base to trimming and J lost 2 bases, with 9 bases between them. The CDR3 length is 15 residues. Germline assignment: CDR1 MNHNS and CDR2 SASEGT. The CDR3 loop is CASSEGGGTGNTIYF. The CDR3 DNA follows: TGTGCCAGCAGTGAAGGCGGGGGCACTGGAAACACCATATATTTT.